The 25 T cell receptor beta chains below come from one sample, sequenced in a study. MiXCR, run by TCRdb on the 5' RACE reads, gives a single entry per CDR3 protein. The sample holds about 43,000 distinct CDR3 sequences, over 20% seen once. Tregs were sorted as CD4+CD25+CD127-/low cells. Sequenced material: Tregs sorted from a lymph node. The receptors were gathered from a female donor with breast cancer.

As regards this clonotype: A read error may explain this, as a much larger clone is one base away. This likely comes from a read error, as the CDR3 has no conserved phenylalanine or tryptophan at its end. This sequence joins TRBV15 and TRBJ1-1; the match to TRBD1 covers 7 bases. V lost 4 bases and J lost 0; bases outside the gene matches: 8. Germline V gene sequence: CDR1 LNHNV, CDR2 YYDKDF (reference sequence). The CDR3 is 16 amino acids. Here the CDR3 reads CATSKGGPRMNTEAFS. The CDR3 nucleotides read TGTGCCACCAGCAAAGGGGGCCCCAGGATGAACACTGAAGCTTTCTCT.

The rearrangement uses TRBV7-9 and TRBJ1-1; D not resolved. Germline lookup yields CDR1 SEHNR and CDR2 FQNEAQ (reference sequence). The CDR3 loop spans 12 amino acids. The germline V and J ends were trimmed by 2 bases and 7 bases, with 8 bases remaining between them. CDR3 coding DNA: TGTGCCAGCAGCTTAAGGCCCATTGAAGCTTTCTTT. The encoded protein is CASSLRPIEAFF.

The rearrangement uses TRBV3-1 and TRBJ2-1; no definite D call. Trimming stripped 3 bases from V and 8 bases from J, with 20 bases between. The CDR3 covers 16 residues. Looked up from germline, CDR1 is LGHDT and CDR2 is YNNKEL (reference sequence). The CDR3 nucleotides read TGTGCCAGCAGCCACTCTGCGATGAGCGTCTTCGATGAGCAGTTCTTC. It specifies CASSHSAMSVFDEQFF.

The rearrangement links TRBV5-1 to TRBJ2-3; 8 nucleotides line up with TRBD2. The CDR3 loop spans 15 amino acids. Germline trimming cut 4 bases from V and 3 bases from J; bases unmatched to any gene: 7. Germline CDR1 reads SGHRS; CDR2 reads YFSETQ. The CDR3 coding sequence is TGCGCCAGCAGCCCGGGGGGGGAGTTTACAGATACGCAGTATTTT. Translation gives CASSPGGEFTDTQYF. Full variable domain (outside the CDR3, taken from reference TRBV5-1 and TRBJ2-3): KAGVTQTPRYLIKTRGQQVTLSCSPISGHRSVSWYQQTPGQGLQFLFEYFSETQRNKGNFPGRFSGRQFSNSRSEMNVSTLELGDSALYLCASSPGGEFTDTQYFGPGTRLTVL.

Regarding this clonotype: This may arise from a read error, as a much more abundant clone is one base away. This chain connects TRBV6-1 to TRBJ1-5; the D is unclear. The CDR3 spans 16 residues. The germline V gene has CDR1 MNHNS and CDR2 SASEGT. Trimming removed 8 bases at V and 4 bases at J, with 21 bases between. CDR3 coding DNA: TGTGCCAGCGGCCCCCAGGTCGGACTGAAGAATCAGCCCCAGCATTTT. Translation gives CASGPQVGLKNQPQHF.

This clonotype was picked up a small number of times. This rearrangement joins TRBV7-9 to TRBJ2-1; weak D call: TRBD1 (6 bases). The CDR3 consists of 11 residues. Germline CDR1 SEHNR, CDR2 FQNEAQ (reference sequence). Trimming shortened V by 6 bases and J by 8 bases, and 8 bases separated the two germline ends. CDR3 sequence (DNA): TGTGCCAGCAGAACAGGGTATGAGCAGTTCTTC. It encodes CASRTGYEQFF.

This clonotype was observed a few times. The chain uses TRBV27 and TRBJ2-2; no definite D call. V dropped 2 bases and J dropped 6 bases, with 10 bases sitting between them. CDR1 and CDR2 from the germline V gene are MNHEY and SMNVEV (reference sequence). The CDR3 covers 14 residues. The CDR3 loop reads CASSLPSRPGELFF. CDR3 nucleotide sequence: TGTGCCAGCAGTTTACCGAGTAGGCCCGGGGAGCTGTTTTTT.

This chain links TRBV27 with TRBJ2-7; 11 bases fit TRBD2. CDR3 length: 15 amino acids. V dropped 5 bases and J dropped 7; count of bases not matched to a gene: 10. Germline V lookup: CDR1 MNHEY, CDR2 SMNVEV (reference sequence). CDR3 nucleotide sequence: TGTGCCAGCAGTCTCCTTAGCGGGAGGGTAGGTGAGCAGTACTTC. Its translation is CASSLLSGRVGEQYF.

Turning to this clonotype: Relative to the germline gene, one junction end is altered; a read error may explain this. This chain links TRBV6-1 with TRBJ2-7; D is unresolved. There are 15 residues in the CDR3. CDR1 and CDR2 from the germline V gene are MNHNS and SASEGT. The CDR3 bases are TGTGCCGGCAGTGAGTTGACTCAAAAAAATTACGAGCAGTACTTC. Its translation: CAGSELTQKNYEQYF.

About this clonotype itself: A much larger clone lies a single base off, so this may be a read error. The V gene is TRBV5-1, the J gene TRBJ2-2, with TRBD1 matching 8 bases. The V gene's germline CDR1 is SGHRS and CDR2 YFSETQ. The CDR3 extends over 15 amino acids. Here the CDR3 reads CASSTIQGGTRELFF. CDR3 in DNA: TGCGCCAGCAGCACCATACAGGGGGGCACCAGGGAGCTGTTTTTT.

This clonotype was picked up a small number of times. J is TRBJ2-2 and V is TRBV7-2; D may correspond to TRBD1 or TRBD2 (5 bases each). CDR1 and CDR2 (germline): SGHTA, FQGNSA. Trimming left V 8 bases short and J 2 bases short, with 15 bases between. The CDR3 is 15 residues long. CDR3 in amino acids: CASAARGGNTGELFF. Written as DNA, the CDR3 is TGTGCCAGCGCTGCCCGGGGCGGTAACACCGGGGAGCTGTTTTTT.

V usage is TRBV5-1 and J usage is TRBJ2-6, with 8 nucleotides matching TRBD1. Trimming took 4 bases from V and 4 from J; bases not matched to a gene: 7. From germline, CDR1 is SGHRS and CDR2 YFSETQ. The CDR3 runs to 16 residues. The CDR3 here is CASSIGQGQGANVLTF. CDR3 coding DNA: TGCGCCAGCAGCATCGGACAGGGTCAGGGGGCCAACGTCCTGACTTTC.

This clonotype was detected many times. Sequence at one end of the junction differs from germline and may be a read error. The rearrangement links TRBV13 to TRBJ2-1; perhaps TRBD2 as D (6 bases). Germline V CDR1 and CDR2: PRHDT, FYEKMQ (reference sequence). The CDR3 extends over 12 amino acids. The CDR3 sequence is CASTLADLPQFF. The CDR3 DNA follows: TGTGCCAGCACCTTAGCGGACCTACCGCAGTTCTTC.

This clonotype ranks as medium-sized (0.01 to 0.1%). This chain links TRBV6-1 with TRBJ1-1; a possible D gene is TRBD1 (5 bases). This CDR3 has 15 amino acids. Trimming shortened V by 4 bases and J by 0 bases, and 12 bases separated the two germline ends. Germline V gene sequence: CDR1 MNHNS, CDR2 SASEGT. The CDR3 nucleotides are TGTGCCAGCAGTGTAAGACGGGACTTGAACACTGAAGCTTTCTTT. Translated: CASSVRRDLNTEAFF.

By share, this clonotype ranks as medium-sized. The V and J genes are TRBV25-1 and TRBJ2-2, with TRBD1 as a possible D gene (6 bases). The CDR3 spans 14 residues. The germline V and J ends were trimmed by 10 bases and 2 bases, with 14 bases remaining between them. Germline-derived CDR1 and CDR2 are MGHDK and SYGVNS. The CDR3: CATGGSSNTGELFF. The DNA for the CDR3 is TGTGCCACTGGGGGCAGCAGCAACACCGGGGAGCTGTTTTTT.

This clonotype was detected a few times. V usage is TRBV28 and J usage is TRBJ2-5; D remains ambiguous. CDR3 length equals 12 residues. V lost 3 bases and J lost 4, with 6 bases in between. The germline V gene encodes CDR1 MDHEN and CDR2 SYDVKM. In nucleotides, the CDR3 is TGTGCCAGCAGTTTGAGCACAGAGACCCAGTACTTC. This gives the protein CASSLSTETQYF.

This clonotype has more than one count but fewer than ten. CDR3 nucleotide sequence: TGTGCCAGCAGAGAGGACAGAGGAGAGCAGTTCTTC. It encodes CASREDRGEQFF. V is TRBV27 and J is TRBJ2-1; maybe TRBD1 (6 bases). The germline V and J ends were trimmed by 6 bases and 10 bases, with 13 bases remaining between them. The CDR3 spans 12 residues. Germline CDR1 MNHEY, CDR2 SMNVEV (reference sequence).

On this clonotype itself: A much larger clonotype is one base distant, so this may be a read error. This is likely a read error, given that the CDR3 carries no conserved phenylalanine or tryptophan at its end. This rearrangement joins TRBV12-3 or TRBV12-4 to TRBJ1-1; no reliable D call. The CDR3 loop spans 13 amino acids. The V end lost 3 bases, the J end lost 6 bases, and 11 bases lay between the germline ends. CDR3 sequence (DNA): TGTGCCAGCAGTTTTGGGTATAACCCTGAAGCTTTCCTT. Its translation: CASSFGYNPEAFL.

The chain recombines TRBV20-1 with TRBJ2-7; 8 nucleotides agree with TRBD1. The germline V gene has CDR1 DFQATT and CDR2 SNEGSKA (reference sequence). CDR3 length equals 12 residues. The J segment lost 2 bases and the V segment lost 3 bases, leaving 0 bases of the junction unmatched. The CDR3 protein is CSARDRAYEQYF. CDR3 bases: TGCAGTGCTAGGGACAGGGCCTACGAGCAGTACTTC.

This clonotype was seen only a few times. This chain links TRBV7-2 with TRBJ2-5, with D perhaps being TRBD1 or TRBD2 (5 bases each). The V gene lost 5 bases and the J gene lost 7 bases, with 14 bases spanning the gap. The V gene's germline CDR1 is SGHTA and CDR2 FQGNSA. The CDR3 runs to 13 residues. The DNA for the CDR3 is TGTGCCAGCAGCAGAGAACCTGGGGGGACCCAGTACTTC. Protein: CASSREPGGTQYF.

V usage is TRBV4-2 and J usage is TRBJ2-1, with D possibly called TRBD1 or TRBD2 (6 bases each). Trimming left V 4 bases short and J 10 bases short, with 20 bases between. Looked up from germline, CDR1 is LGHNA and CDR2 is YNFKEQ. The CDR3 has 15 residues. DNA for the CDR3: TGTGCCAGCAGCCGCAGCTTTGGGGGGCCTGGGGAGCAGTTCTTC. Its protein product is CASSRSFGGPGEQFF.

In its sample, this clonotype was seen many times. This chain uses TRBV2 with TRBJ1-1, with no clear D. Germline CDR1 is SNHLY and CDR2 is FYNNEI. This CDR3 has 13 amino acids. The germline V and J ends were trimmed by 3 bases and 1 base, with 6 bases remaining between them. The DNA of the CDR3 is TGTGCCAGCAGTGAGTTGGAGAACACTGAAGCTTTCTTT. This gives the protein CASSELENTEAFF.

This clonotype was seen many times. The chain has TRBV7-2 and TRBJ2-5; 7 bases agree with TRBD1. Germline V lookup: CDR1 SGHTA, CDR2 FQGNSA. J lost 2 bases, V lost 4 bases, and 1 base had no gene match. The CDR3 spans 13 residues. This chain's CDR3 is CASSSDRQETQYF. For the CDR3, the DNA is TGTGCCAGCAGCTCGGACAGGCAAGAGACCCAGTACTTC.

At least ten counts were recorded for this clonotype. The V and J genes are TRBV4-2 and TRBJ2-7; 11 bases match TRBD2. V shed 0 bases, J shed 3 bases, and the junction held 7 bases outside the gene matches. CDR3 length equals 17 residues. Looked up from germline, CDR1 is LGHNA and CDR2 is YNFKEQ. As DNA, the CDR3 is TGTGCCAGCAGCCAAGATCTGACTAGCGGGATTCTCTACGAGCAGTACTTC. It encodes CASSQDLTSGILYEQYF.

This clonotype showed up many times. The chain couples TRBV6-2 or TRBV6-3 to TRBJ2-1; no clear D. The CDR3 loop spans 13 amino acids. The V gene's germline CDR1 is MNHEY and CDR2 SVGEGT. Trimming removed 6 bases from V and 5 bases from J, with 11 bases in between. The chain's CDR3 is CASSAHADNEQFF. The CDR3 coding sequence is TGTGCCAGCAGCGCCCACGCCGACAATGAGCAGTTCTTC.